This TCR beta chain was retrieved from a study of blood T cell repertoires in COVID-19. Profiling relied on immunoSEQ multiplex PCR, and the TCRdb table lists in-frame clones only, not all of them. In the table there are approximately 140,000 clones, 88% of which are singletons. Sequencing was done on a sample of peripheral blood. The clonotype originates from a man aged 50-59 years with active or convalescent COVID-19.

The CDR3 sequence: CASSIAGRASYEQYF. CDR3 DNA: TGTGCCAGTAGTATAGCCGGGAGGGCCAGCTACGAGCAGTACTTC. The rearrangement uses TRBV19 and TRBJ2-7; 8 bases are a match to TRBD2. The junction had 5 bases not matched to a gene; V was cut back by 1 base and J by 3 bases. CDR1 and CDR2 (germline): LNHDA, SQIVND (reference sequence). This CDR3 contains 15 residues.